The text below deals with one T cell receptor beta chain. Assay: immunoSEQ multiplex PCR; the TCRdb copy retains only in-frame clones and omits some. The sample lists around 28,000 clones, roughly nine tenths occurring once. This sample is drawn from a study of T cell changes during pregnancy in multiple sclerosis. Germline V gene sequence: CDR1 WNHNN, CDR2 SYGVQD (reference sequence). With 3 bases clipped from V and 4 bases from J, the junction kept 12 bases outside the gene matches. CDR3 length equals 17 residues. The sample in question was CD8+ T cells from peripheral blood mononuclear cells, obtained in the second trimester of pregnancy. The rearrangement uses TRBV10-1 and TRBJ2-7; 10 positions match TRBD1. This TCR was sampled from a female donor with multiple sclerosis, enrolled in a pregnancy study. The CDR3 bases are TGCGCCAGCAGTGACCATCGCGGGGACAGGGGCCCGTACGAGCAGTACTTC. Translating gives CASSDHRGDRGPYEQYF.